The rows below give T cell receptor beta chains drawn from one sample of a study of cytomegalovirus exposure and HLA in healthy donors. Sequenced by immunoSEQ multiplex PCR; TCRdb stores in-frame clones only, minus some. This listing includes roughly 77,000 clones. Sequenced input: PBMCs. Receptors were obtained from a man under 40 in good health and CMV-seronegative. Each CDR3 is given with its conserved first and last residue. Fields, in order: V gene, J gene, CDR3 protein.

V gene: TRBV6-1
J gene: TRBJ1-2
CDR3 protein: CASSEVTGTGYTF

V gene: TRBV29-1
J gene: TRBJ2-1
CDR3 protein: CSVLGRGSYNEQFF

V gene: TRBV5-1
J gene: TRBJ1-5
CDR3 protein: CASSLGQGFQSQHF

V gene: TRBV12-5
J gene: TRBJ2-2
CDR3 protein: CASGLVSWRKPTGELFF

V gene: TRBV18
J gene: TRBJ2-7
CDR3 protein: CASSPSGYRYEQYF

V gene: TRBV18
J gene: TRBJ1-1
CDR3 protein: CASSGTGGETEAFF

V gene: TRBV11-3
J gene: TRBJ1-1
CDR3 protein: CASSELMNTEAFF

V gene: TRBV5-6
J gene: TRBJ2-5
CDR3 protein: CASSVGQLTQYF

V gene: TRBV19
J gene: TRBJ1-1
CDR3 protein: CASSIDWEQGWSEAFF

V gene: TRBV25-1
J gene: TRBJ2-2
CDR3 protein: CASSEIQGKVGELFF

V gene: TRBV5-1
J gene: TRBJ1-1
CDR3 protein: CASSVQGGSTEAFF

V gene: TRBV9
J gene: TRBJ1-3
CDR3 protein: CASSANRETSSGNTIYF

V gene: TRBV5-1
J gene: TRBJ2-1
CDR3 protein: CASSLELAGENEQFF

V gene: TRBV5-1
J gene: TRBJ1-4
CDR3 protein: CASSLQGDEKLFF

V gene: TRBV9
J gene: TRBJ2-1
CDR3 protein: CASSPGLAGGEQFF

V gene: TRBV18
J gene: TRBJ1-6
CDR3 protein: CLMGLESYNSPLHF

V gene: TRBV7-2
J gene: TRBJ2-7
CDR3 protein: CASSLSLAGGSYEQYF